This T cell receptor beta chain was profiled in a study of cytomegalovirus exposure and HLA in healthy donors. PCR was performed using 60 Vbeta and 13 Jbeta primers. The data were produced by immunoSEQ multiplex PCR, yet TCRdb's version contains in-frame clones alone and is incomplete. The sample consists of around 120,000 clones, 60% to 80% of them appearing once. Healthy people donating bone marrow made up the donors. This clone was seen only once. In germline, CDR1 is KGHSH, CDR2 LQKENI. V was clipped by 4 bases and J by 2 bases, with 11 bases between them. The CDR3 spans 15 residues. This receptor was taken from a man between 50 and 59 years old in good health and CMV-seropositive. V is TRBV18 and J is TRBJ2-2; D may be TRBD2 (6 bases). Sequenced sample: PBMCs. For the CDR3, the DNA is TGTGCCAGCTCACGACGGCGGGACAACACCGGGGAGCTGTTTTTT. It is translated as CASSRRRDNTGELFF.